The 2 T cell receptor beta chains in this list originate from one sample, sequenced in a study of Graves' ophthalmopathy and Graves' hyperthyroidism. Amplified material comprised TCR beta CDR3 regions derived from RNA transcripts. The authors performed first-round RT-PCR with HTBI primers and then a second-round multiplex PCR. TCRdb independently ran MiXCR on the multiplex PCR reads; one entry per CDR3 protein. The sample carries hundreds of thousands of distinct CDR3 sequences, about two fifths recorded once. Sequencing used peripheral blood. These TCRs come from an adult man with Graves' ophthalmopathy.

This clonotype was seen many times. The V and J genes are TRBV9 and TRBJ1-3; the D gene is possibly TRBD1 (6 bases). V dropped 3 bases and J dropped 0 bases, with 16 bases sitting between them. Germline V lookup: CDR1 SGDLS, CDR2 YYNGEE. The CDR3 spans 17 residues. For the CDR3, the DNA is TGTGCCAGCAGCGGATTCCCAGGGGATCGCTCTGGAAACACCATATATTTT. Amino acids: CASSGFPGDRSGNTIYF.

This clonotype was found many times. The gene calls are TRBV7-2 and TRBJ2-7; perhaps TRBD1 as D (5 bases). This CDR3 has 14 residues. Per the germline V gene, CDR1 is SGHTA and CDR2 is FQGNSA. Between the trimmed V and J ends, which lost 5 bases and 0 bases, there was a span of 11 bases. The CDR3 nucleotides read TGTGCCAGCAGCCTTGGACAAAGCTCCTACGAGCAGTACTTC. Protein: CASSLGQSSYEQYF.